The clone carrying this T cell receptor (beta chain) was picked up a small number of times. Antigen: not known. In the same sample, other DNA sequences code for this CDR3. The germline CDR1 and CDR2 sequences are SGHRS and YFSETQ. The CDR3 sequence is 11 residues long. Trimming took 0 bases from V and 4 from J, leaving 2 bases between them. The sample is drawn from a study of shared clonotypes between healthy human individuals. Regarding the study as a whole: The researchers took only blood, and tissue repertoires probably look different.

Unsorted material relied on approximately 90 million PBMCs as the source of genomic DNA. Several immunoSEQ plates held equal portions of the genomic DNA taken from each subset. DNA from unsorted PBMC was sequenced on ten immunoSEQ deep assay plates. Only in-frame clones appear in the TCRdb table, and some are missing; sequencing was by immunoSEQ multiplex PCR. The sample carries more than 450,000 clones, around 79% recorded once. The chain links TRBV5-1 to TRBJ2-7; D ambiguous. Sequenced: PBMCs. The clonotype comes from a woman aged 40 to 50 in good health. Some clones in this sample may be carry-over from other donors' samples. For the CDR3, the DNA is TGCGCCAGCAGCTTGGAGTACGAGCAGTACTTC. Translation: CASSLEYEQYF.